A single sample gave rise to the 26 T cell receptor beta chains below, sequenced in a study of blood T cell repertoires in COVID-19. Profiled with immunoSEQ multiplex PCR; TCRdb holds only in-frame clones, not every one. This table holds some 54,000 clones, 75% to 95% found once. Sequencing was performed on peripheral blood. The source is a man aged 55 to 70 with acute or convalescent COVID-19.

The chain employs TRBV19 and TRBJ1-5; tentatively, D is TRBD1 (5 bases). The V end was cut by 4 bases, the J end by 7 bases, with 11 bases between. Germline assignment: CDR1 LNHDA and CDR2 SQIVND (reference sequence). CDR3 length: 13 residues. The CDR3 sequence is CASSKGPGQPQHF. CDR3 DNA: TGTGCCAGTAGTAAAGGACCAGGGCAGCCCCAGCATTTT. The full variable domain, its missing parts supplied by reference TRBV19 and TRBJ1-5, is DGGITQSPKYLFRKEGQNVTLSCEQNLNHDAMYWYRQDPGQGLRLIYYSQIVNDFQKGDIAEGYSVSREKKESFPLTVTSAQKNPTAFYLCASSKGPGQPQHFGDGTRLSIL.

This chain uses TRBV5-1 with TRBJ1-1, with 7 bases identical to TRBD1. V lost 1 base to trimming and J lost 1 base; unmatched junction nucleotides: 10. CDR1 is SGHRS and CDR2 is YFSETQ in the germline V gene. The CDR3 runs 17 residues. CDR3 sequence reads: CASSLFDGGGGNTEAFF. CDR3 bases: TGCGCCAGCAGCTTGTTTGATGGAGGGGGCGGGAACACTGAAGCTTTCTTT.

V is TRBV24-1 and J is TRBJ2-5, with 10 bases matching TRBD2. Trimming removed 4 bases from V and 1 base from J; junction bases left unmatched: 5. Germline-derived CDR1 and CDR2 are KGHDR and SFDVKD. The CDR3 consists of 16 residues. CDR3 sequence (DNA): TGTGCCACCAGTGACCGAGGGACTAGCGCCCAAGAGACCCAGTACTTC. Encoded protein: CATSDRGTSAQETQYF.

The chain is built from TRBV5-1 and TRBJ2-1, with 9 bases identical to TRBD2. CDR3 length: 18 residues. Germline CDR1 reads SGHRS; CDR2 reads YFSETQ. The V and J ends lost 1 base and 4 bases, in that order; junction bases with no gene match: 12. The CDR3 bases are TGCGCCAGCAGCTTGTGGCCCGCTAGCGGGGAGTTGTACAATGAGCAGTTCTTC. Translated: CASSLWPASGELYNEQFF.

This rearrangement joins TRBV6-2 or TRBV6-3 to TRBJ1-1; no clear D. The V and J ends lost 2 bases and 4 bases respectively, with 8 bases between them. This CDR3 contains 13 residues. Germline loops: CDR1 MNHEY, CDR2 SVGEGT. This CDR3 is CASSYVAGTEAFF. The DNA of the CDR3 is TGTGCCAGCAGTTACGTGGCAGGCACTGAAGCTTTCTTT.

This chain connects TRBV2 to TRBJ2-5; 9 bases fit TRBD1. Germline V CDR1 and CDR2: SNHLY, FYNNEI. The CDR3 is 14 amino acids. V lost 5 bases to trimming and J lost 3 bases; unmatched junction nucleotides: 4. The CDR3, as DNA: TGTGCCAGCAGTCAAGACAGGGGGAAAGAGACCCAGTACTTC. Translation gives CASSQDRGKETQYF.

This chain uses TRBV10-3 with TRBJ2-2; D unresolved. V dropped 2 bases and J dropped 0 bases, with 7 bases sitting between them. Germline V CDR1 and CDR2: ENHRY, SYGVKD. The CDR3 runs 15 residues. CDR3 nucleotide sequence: TGTGCCATCAGTGAGGACACAACGAACACCGGGGAGCTGTTTTTT. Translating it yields CAISEDTTNTGELFF.

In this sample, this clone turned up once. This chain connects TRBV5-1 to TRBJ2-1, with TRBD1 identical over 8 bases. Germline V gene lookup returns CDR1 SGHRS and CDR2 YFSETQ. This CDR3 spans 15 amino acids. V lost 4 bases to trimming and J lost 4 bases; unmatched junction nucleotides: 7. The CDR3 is CASSRRGPKYNEQFF. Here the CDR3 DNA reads TGCGCCAGCAGCCGCAGGGGGCCTAAATACAATGAGCAGTTCTTC.

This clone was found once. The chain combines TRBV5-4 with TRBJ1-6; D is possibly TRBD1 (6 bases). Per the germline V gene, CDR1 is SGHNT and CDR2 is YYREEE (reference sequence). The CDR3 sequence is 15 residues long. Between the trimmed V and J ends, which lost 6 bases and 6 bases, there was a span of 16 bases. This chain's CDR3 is CASTETGLPNSPLHF. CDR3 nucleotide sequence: TGTGCCAGCACCGAGACAGGTCTCCCTAATTCACCCCTCCACTTT.

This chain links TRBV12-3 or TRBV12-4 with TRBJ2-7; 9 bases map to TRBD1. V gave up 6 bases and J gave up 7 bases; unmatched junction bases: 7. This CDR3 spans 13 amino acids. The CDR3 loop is CASRIQGAWEQYF. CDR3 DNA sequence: TGTGCCAGCAGGATACAGGGGGCGTGGGAGCAGTACTTC.

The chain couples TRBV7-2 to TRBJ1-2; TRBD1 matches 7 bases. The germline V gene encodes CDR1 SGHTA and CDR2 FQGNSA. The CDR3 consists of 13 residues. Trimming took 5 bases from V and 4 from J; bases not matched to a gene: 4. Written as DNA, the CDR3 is TGTGCCAGCAGCACGGGACAGAGCTATGGCTACACCTTC. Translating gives CASSTGQSYGYTF.

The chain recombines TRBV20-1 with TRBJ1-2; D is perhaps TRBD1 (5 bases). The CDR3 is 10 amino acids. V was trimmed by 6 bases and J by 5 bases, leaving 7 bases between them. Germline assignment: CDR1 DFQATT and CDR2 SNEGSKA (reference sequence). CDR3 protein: CSAQGYGYTF. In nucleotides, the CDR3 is TGCAGTGCCCAGGGATATGGCTACACCTTC.

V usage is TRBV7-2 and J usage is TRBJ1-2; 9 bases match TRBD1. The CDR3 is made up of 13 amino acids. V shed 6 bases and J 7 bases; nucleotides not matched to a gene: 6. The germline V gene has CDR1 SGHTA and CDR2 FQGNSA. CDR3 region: CASSPDRGVGYTF. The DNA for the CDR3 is TGTGCCAGCAGTCCGGACAGGGGTGTTGGCTACACCTTC.

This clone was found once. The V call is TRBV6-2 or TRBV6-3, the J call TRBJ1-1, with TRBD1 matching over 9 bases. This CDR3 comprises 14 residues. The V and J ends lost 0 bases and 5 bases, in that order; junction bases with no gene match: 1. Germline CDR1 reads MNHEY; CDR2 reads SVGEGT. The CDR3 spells CASSYSTGGTEAFF. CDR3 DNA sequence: TGTGCCAGCAGTTACTCGACAGGGGGGACTGAAGCTTTCTTT.

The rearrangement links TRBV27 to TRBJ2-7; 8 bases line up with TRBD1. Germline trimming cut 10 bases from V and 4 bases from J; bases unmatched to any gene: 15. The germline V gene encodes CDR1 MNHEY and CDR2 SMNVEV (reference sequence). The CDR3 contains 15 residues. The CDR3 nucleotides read TGTGCCAACCTCCTCCCCGGGACAGGTTTTTACGAGCAGTACTTC. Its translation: CANLLPGTGFYEQYF.

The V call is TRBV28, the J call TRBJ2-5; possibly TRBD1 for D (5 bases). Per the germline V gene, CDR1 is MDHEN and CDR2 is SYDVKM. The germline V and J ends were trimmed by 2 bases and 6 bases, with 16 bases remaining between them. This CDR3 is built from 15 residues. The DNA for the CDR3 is TGTGCCAGCAGTTTAGGGGCCAGTTCCCGCAAGACCCAGTACTTC. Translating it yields CASSLGASSRKTQYF.

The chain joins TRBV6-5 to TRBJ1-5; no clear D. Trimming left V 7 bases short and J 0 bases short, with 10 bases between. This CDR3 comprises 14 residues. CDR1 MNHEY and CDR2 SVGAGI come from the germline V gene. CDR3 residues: CASMSGNSNQPQHF. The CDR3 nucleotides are TGTGCCAGCATGTCCGGGAATAGCAATCAGCCCCAGCATTTT.

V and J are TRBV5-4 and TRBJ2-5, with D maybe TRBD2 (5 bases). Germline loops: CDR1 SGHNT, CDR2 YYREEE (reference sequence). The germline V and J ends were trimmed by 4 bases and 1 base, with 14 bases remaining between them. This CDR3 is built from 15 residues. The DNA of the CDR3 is TGTGCCAGCAGCCCCAGAAGAGGGCTCCAAGAGACCCAGTACTTC. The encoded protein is CASSPRRGLQETQYF.

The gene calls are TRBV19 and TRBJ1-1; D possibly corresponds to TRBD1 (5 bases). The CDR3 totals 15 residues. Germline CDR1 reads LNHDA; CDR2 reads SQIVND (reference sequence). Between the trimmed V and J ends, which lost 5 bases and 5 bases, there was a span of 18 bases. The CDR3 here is CASSPPQAGGTEAFF. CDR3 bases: TGTGCCAGTAGTCCCCCACAGGCGGGGGGGACTGAAGCTTTCTTT.

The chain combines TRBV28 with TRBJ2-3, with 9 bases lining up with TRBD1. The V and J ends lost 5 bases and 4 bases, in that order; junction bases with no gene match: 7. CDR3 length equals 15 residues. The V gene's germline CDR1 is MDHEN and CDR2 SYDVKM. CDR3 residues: CASSKPGQGPDTQYF. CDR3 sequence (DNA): TGTGCCAGCAGTAAACCGGGACAGGGACCAGATACGCAGTATTTT.

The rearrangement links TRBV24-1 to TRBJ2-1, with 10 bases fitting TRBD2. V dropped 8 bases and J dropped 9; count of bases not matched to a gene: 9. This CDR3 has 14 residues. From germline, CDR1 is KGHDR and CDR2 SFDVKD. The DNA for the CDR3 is TGTGCCACCACGGAGCGGGAGGGCAGGGGTGAGCAGTTCTTC. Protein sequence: CATTEREGRGEQFF.

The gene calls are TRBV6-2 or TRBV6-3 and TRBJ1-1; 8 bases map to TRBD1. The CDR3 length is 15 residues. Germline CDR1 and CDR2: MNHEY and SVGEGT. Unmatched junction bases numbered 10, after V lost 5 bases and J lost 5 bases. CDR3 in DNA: TGTGCCAGCAGTGCCCAGGGGGCAGGAAGGACTGAAGCTTTCTTT. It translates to CASSAQGAGRTEAFF.

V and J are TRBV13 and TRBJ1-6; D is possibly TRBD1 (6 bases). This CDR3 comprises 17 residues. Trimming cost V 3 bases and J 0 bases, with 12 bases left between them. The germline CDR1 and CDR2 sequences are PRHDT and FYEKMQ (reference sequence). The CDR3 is CASSLGTGNSYNSPLHF. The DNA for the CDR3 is TGTGCCAGCAGCTTGGGAACAGGGAACTCCTATAATTCACCCCTCCACTTT.

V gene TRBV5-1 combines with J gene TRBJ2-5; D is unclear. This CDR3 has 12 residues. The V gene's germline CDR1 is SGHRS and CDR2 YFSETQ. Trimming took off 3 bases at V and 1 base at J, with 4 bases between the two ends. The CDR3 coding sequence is TGCGCCAGCAGCTCAGGCCAAGAGACCCAGTACTTC. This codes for CASSSGQETQYF.

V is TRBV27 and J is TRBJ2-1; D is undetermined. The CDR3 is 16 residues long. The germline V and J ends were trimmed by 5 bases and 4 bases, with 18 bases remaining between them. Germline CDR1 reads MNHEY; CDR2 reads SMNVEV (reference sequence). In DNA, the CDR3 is TGTGCCAGCAGTACCTCCTCTAACAGCATTTACAATGAGCAGTTCTTC. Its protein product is CASSTSSNSIYNEQFF.

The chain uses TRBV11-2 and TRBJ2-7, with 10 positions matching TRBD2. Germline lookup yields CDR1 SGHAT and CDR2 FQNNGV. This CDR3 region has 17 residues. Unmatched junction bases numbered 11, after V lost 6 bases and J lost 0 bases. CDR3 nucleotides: TGTGCCAGCAGACGAAGGGCTAGCGGGGGCCTCTCCTACGAGCAGTACTTC. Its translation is CASRRRASGGLSYEQYF.